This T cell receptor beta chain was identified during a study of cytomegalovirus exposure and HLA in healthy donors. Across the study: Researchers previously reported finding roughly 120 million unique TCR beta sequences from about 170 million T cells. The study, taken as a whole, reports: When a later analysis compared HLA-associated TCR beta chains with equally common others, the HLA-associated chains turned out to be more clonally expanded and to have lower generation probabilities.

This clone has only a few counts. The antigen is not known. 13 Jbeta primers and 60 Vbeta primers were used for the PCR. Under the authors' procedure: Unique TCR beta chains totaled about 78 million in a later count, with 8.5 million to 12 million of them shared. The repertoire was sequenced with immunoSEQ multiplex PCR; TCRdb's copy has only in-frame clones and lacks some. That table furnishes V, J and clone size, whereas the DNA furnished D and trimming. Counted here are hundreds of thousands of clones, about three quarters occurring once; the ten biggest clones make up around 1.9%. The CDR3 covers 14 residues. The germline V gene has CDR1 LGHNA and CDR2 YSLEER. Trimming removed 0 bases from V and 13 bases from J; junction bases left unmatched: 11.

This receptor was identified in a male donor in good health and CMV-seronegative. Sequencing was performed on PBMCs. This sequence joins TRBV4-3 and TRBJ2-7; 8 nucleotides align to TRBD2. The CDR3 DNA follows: TGCGCCAGCAGCCAAGACCCCTTGGGCGGGAGGCGATACTTC. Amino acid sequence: CASSQDPLGGRRYF.